These 18 T cell receptor beta chains were all obtained from the same sample, sequenced in a study of CD8 T cells in ankylosing spondylitis. MiXCR, applied by TCRdb to the 5' RACE reads, yields one record per CDR3 protein. This table holds fewer than 250,000 distinct CDR3 sequences, more than 9% found once. Sequencing was carried out using blood, either unsorted or a sorted T cell fraction (not recorded which). All receptors come from a male donor with ankylosing spondylitis or in good health (not recorded which).

This clonotype was observed at least ten times. The chain carries TRBV12-3 or TRBV12-4 and TRBJ2-3; 9 bases map to TRBD2. The CDR3 has 15 amino acids. V lost 3 bases, J lost 3 bases, and 4 bases stayed unmatched. The CDR3 protein is CASSFLAGSTDTQYF. The CDR3 nucleotides read TGTGCCAGCAGTTTTCTAGCGGGGTCAACAGATACGCAGTATTTT.

This chain links TRBV12-3 or TRBV12-4 with TRBJ1-1, with D possibly being TRBD1 (5 bases). There are 15 residues in the CDR3. Trimming removed 6 bases from V and 1 base from J, with 15 bases in between. The CDR3 DNA follows: TGTGCCAGCAGAGTATTGACAGATAGGAACACTGAAGCTTTCTTT. Its protein is CASRVLTDRNTEAFF.

This rearrangement joins TRBV3-1 to TRBJ2-5; TRBD1 aligns across 7 bases. V lost 4 bases, J lost 4 bases, and 6 bases stayed unmatched. Germline lookup yields CDR1 LGHDT and CDR2 YNNKEL (reference sequence). The CDR3 loop spans 14 amino acids. CDR3 sequence (DNA): TGTGCCAGCAGCCTCCGACAGGGCCGAGAGACCCAGTACTTC. Protein: CASSLRQGRETQYF.

This clonotype was counted ten times or more. The CDR3 DNA is TGTGCCAACCTAGACTCCGGGAATGAAAAACTGTTTTTT. It translates to CANLDSGNEKLFF. This sequence joins TRBV19 and TRBJ1-4; unclear D gene. This CDR3 comprises 13 residues. Germline CDR1 and CDR2: LNHDA and SQIVND (reference sequence). V was pared by 10 bases and J by 5 bases, with 14 bases between.

This clonotype has a count of ten or more. V usage is TRBV6-1 and J usage is TRBJ1-5, with TRBD1 matching over 7 bases. After removal of 6 bases from V and 2 bases from J, the junction contained 10 bases not matched to a gene. CDR1 MNHNS and CDR2 SASEGT come from the germline V gene. This CDR3 comprises 16 residues. The CDR3 nucleotides read TGTGCCAGCAGGCGACAGGGTGCGAAGGGCAATCAGCCCCAGCATTTT. It specifies CASRRQGAKGNQPQHF.

This clonotype was recorded at least ten times. This rearrangement joins TRBV3-1 to TRBJ1-1; TRBD1 agrees at 9 bases. V shed 6 bases and J 1 base; nucleotides not matched to a gene: 6. The V gene's germline CDR1 is LGHDT and CDR2 YNNKEL (reference sequence). The CDR3 extends over 15 amino acids. The CDR3 is CASRHGDRANTEAFF. The CDR3 region has the DNA TGTGCCAGCAGACACGGGGACAGGGCGAACACTGAAGCTTTCTTT.

This clonotype appeared a few times. The chain uses TRBV5-6 and TRBJ2-3; 7 bases line up with TRBD1. The CDR3 spans 16 residues. The germline V gene encodes CDR1 SGHDT and CDR2 YYEEEE. The V gene end was trimmed by 4 bases and the J gene end by 0 bases; junction bases not matched to a gene: 8. Here the CDR3 reads CASSTVTGASTDTQYF. The DNA of the CDR3 is TGTGCCAGCAGCACCGTAACAGGGGCGAGCACAGATACGCAGTATTTT.

At least ten counts were recorded for this clonotype. The chain uses TRBV4-2 and TRBJ2-2; perhaps TRBD2 as D (5 bases). Per germline, CDR1 LGHNA and CDR2 YNFKEQ. Trimming took off 1 base at V and 1 base at J, with 7 bases between the two ends. The CDR3 runs to 15 residues. The CDR3 bases are TGTGCCAGCAGCCAAGCAGCGGAGAACACCGGGGAGCTGTTTTTT. It translates to CASSQAAENTGELFF.

In the case of this clonotype: An end of the junction differs from the germline gene, which may be a read error. The chain combines TRBV7-6 with TRBJ1-5; D is possibly TRBD1 (5 bases). In germline, CDR1 is SGHVS, CDR2 FNYEAQ. This CDR3 is built from 15 residues. CDR3 residues: CANSLDGGGNQPQHF. CDR3 sequence (DNA): TGTGCCAACAGCTTAGATGGGGGGGGCAATCAGCCCCAGCATTTT.

This clonotype was observed a handful of times. The rearrangement links TRBV5-6 to TRBJ2-2; 8 bases are shared with TRBD1. Losses at the gene ends were 3 bases for V and 6 bases for J; bases not matched to a gene: 7. This CDR3 is built from 15 residues. Germline-derived CDR1 and CDR2 are SGHDT and YYEEEE. The chain's CDR3 is CASSSARGLAGELFF. The CDR3 DNA reads as TGTGCCAGCAGCTCGGCCAGGGGGCTAGCCGGGGAGCTGTTTTTT.

This clonotype was seen a few times. The J gene is TRBJ2-3, the V gene TRBV18; the match to TRBD1 covers 8 bases. The CDR3 has 18 amino acids. V shed 3 bases and J 0 bases; nucleotides not matched to a gene: 11. Germline-derived CDR1 and CDR2 are KGHSH and LQKENI. For the CDR3, the DNA is TGTGCCAGCTCACCTAATTACAACAGGGGGACGAGCACAGATACGCAGTATTTT. This codes for CASSPNYNRGTSTDTQYF. The variable domain in full, with the rest retrieved from reference TRBV18 and TRBJ2-3, is NAGVMQNPRHLVRRRGQEARLRCSPMKGHSHVYWYRQLPEEGLKFMVYLQKENIIDESGMPKERFSAEFPKEGPSILRIQQVVRGDSAAYFCASSPNYNRGTSTDTQYFGPGTRLTVL.

This clonotype was observed many times. J is TRBJ1-4 and V is TRBV20-1, with D tentatively TRBD1 (6 bases). Germline V gives CDR1 DFQATT, CDR2 SNEGSKA (reference sequence). The CDR3 spans 16 residues. V shed 2 bases and J shed 0 bases, with 13 bases lying between them. The CDR3 spells CSARKGVGATNEKLFF. CDR3 DNA: TGCAGTGCTAGAAAGGGGGTAGGCGCAACTAATGAAAAACTGTTTTTT.

The rearrangement links TRBV28 to TRBJ2-7, with D perhaps TRBD1 (6 bases). CDR3 length: 14 residues. CDR1 and CDR2 from the germline V gene are MDHEN and SYDVKM. V was cut by 9 bases and J by 1 base, with 16 bases left in between. CDR3 protein: CASRTGSGSYEQYF. CDR3 nucleotide sequence: TGTGCCAGTCGAACAGGGAGTGGGTCCTACGAGCAGTACTTC. The full variable domain, its missing parts supplied by reference TRBV28 and TRBJ2-7, is DVKVTQSSRYLVKRTGEKVFLECVQDMDHENMFWYRQDPGLGLRLIYFSYDVKMKEKGDIPEGYSVSREKKERFSLILESASTNQTSMYLCASRTGSGSYEQYFGPGTRLTVT.

This clonotype appeared many times. The gene calls are TRBV7-9 and TRBJ1-2; D possibly corresponds to TRBD1 (5 bases). Germline V gene data show CDR1 as SEHNR and CDR2 as FQNEAQ (reference sequence). Trimming removed 1 base at V and 4 bases at J, with 10 bases between. The CDR3 is 14 residues long. CDR3 nucleotide sequence: TGTGCCAGCAGCTTAGAACAGGTTGGCTATGGCTACACCTTC. Translating gives CASSLEQVGYGYTF.

This clonotype was seen a handful of times. This chain joins TRBV20-1 and TRBJ2-3; 13 bases match TRBD2. Germline-derived CDR1 and CDR2 are DFQATT and SNEGSKA (reference sequence). V was clipped by 4 bases and J by 2 bases; unmatched bases: 3. CDR3 length: 15 residues. DNA for the CDR3: TGCAGTGCTACGGGACTAGCGGGGACCACAGATACGCAGTATTTT. Amino acid sequence: CSATGLAGTTDTQYF.

In its sample, this clonotype was seen a few times. The V gene is TRBV28, the J gene TRBJ2-3; tentative D call: TRBD2 (5 bases). V was cut by 6 bases and J by 3 bases, with 19 bases left in between. The CDR3 sequence is 16 residues long. From germline, CDR1 is MDHEN and CDR2 SYDVKM. The CDR3 DNA reads TGTGCCAGCAGCCAAAGGAGAGGGAGTGAGACAGATACGCAGTATTTT. It codes for CASSQRRGSETDTQYF. The whole variable domain, remainder taken from reference TRBV28 and TRBJ2-3, is DVKVTQSSRYLVKRTGEKVFLECVQDMDHENMFWYRQDPGLGLRLIYFSYDVKMKEKGDIPEGYSVSREKKERFSLILESASTNQTSMYLCASSQRRGSETDTQYFGPGTRLTVL.

In its sample, this clonotype was seen many times. The chain combines TRBV9 with TRBJ2-5; D is possibly TRBD2 (7 bases). V shed 3 bases and J shed 5 bases, with 20 bases lying between them. The CDR3 covers 16 residues. The germline V gene has CDR1 SGDLS and CDR2 YYNGEE. The DNA for the CDR3 is TGTGCCAGCAGCGAAATCGTGGGGGGGCCGGAGGAGACCCAGTACTTC. Translation gives CASSEIVGGPEETQYF.

This chain links TRBV7-9 with TRBJ1-1; D is uncertain. CDR1 SEHNR and CDR2 FQNEAQ come from the germline V gene (reference sequence). Trimming left V 1 base short and J 4 bases short, with 7 bases between. The CDR3 is 13 amino acids. The CDR3 coding sequence is TGTGCCAGCAGCTTAGGGGATGGCACTGAAGCTTTCTTT. As protein: CASSLGDGTEAFF. The variable domain in full, with the rest retrieved from reference TRBV7-9 and TRBJ1-1, is DTGVSQNPRHKITKRGQNVTFRCDPISEHNRLYWYRQTLGQGPEFLTYFQNEAQLEKSRLLSDRFSAERPKGSFSTLEIQRTEQGDSAMYLCASSLGDGTEAFFGQGTRLTVV.